The 32 T cell receptor beta chains listed next were all sequenced from one sample in a study of blood T cell repertoires in COVID-19. Measured with immunoSEQ multiplex PCR; TCRdb has only the in-frame clones, and not every one. Among about 42,000 clones listed, around 82% were seen once. Sequencing input: peripheral blood. These receptors came from a man older than 75 with acute or convalescent COVID-19.

The V gene is TRBV7-9, the J gene TRBJ1-1; perhaps TRBD1 as D (6 bases). V lost 5 bases and J lost 3, with 10 bases in between. The germline V gene encodes CDR1 SEHNR and CDR2 FQNEAQ (reference sequence). CDR3 length: 13 amino acids. CDR3 in DNA: TGTGCCAGCAGCCGACAGGTGGACACTGAAGCTTTCTTT. Translated, it gives CASSRQVDTEAFF.

This clone has a handful of counts. V gene TRBV5-1 combines with J gene TRBJ1-1; 8 nucleotides agree with TRBD1. Germline V lookup: CDR1 SGHRS, CDR2 YFSETQ. The V gene end was trimmed by 3 bases and the J gene end by 4 bases; junction bases not matched to a gene: 2. CDR3 length equals 13 residues. The CDR3 region has the DNA TGCGCCAGCAGCTCTACAGGGGGCACTGAAGCTTTCTTT. It translates to CASSSTGGTEAFF.

This sequence joins TRBV9 and TRBJ2-1, with TRBD2 matching 8 bases. The trim removed 0 bases at V and 9 bases at J, leaving 8 bases unmatched. Germline lookup yields CDR1 SGDLS and CDR2 YYNGEE. The CDR3 runs to 15 residues. CDR3 residues: CASSVVPGRAVEQFF. CDR3 DNA sequence: TGTGCCAGCAGCGTAGTCCCCGGGAGGGCCGTTGAGCAGTTCTTC.

This chain connects TRBV11-2 to TRBJ2-3, with D tentatively TRBD2 (5 bases). In germline, CDR1 is SGHAT, CDR2 FQNNGV. V lost 5 bases and J 1 base, leaving 13 bases between the germline ends. The CDR3 has 15 amino acids. The CDR3 loop reads CASSPLGRGTDTQYF. Here the CDR3 DNA reads TGTGCCAGCAGCCCACTAGGACGGGGCACAGATACGCAGTATTTT.

This clone was detected only a few times. The chain recombines TRBV2 with TRBJ1-2; no reliable D call. Trimming stripped 8 bases from V and 7 bases from J, with 14 bases between. The CDR3 loop spans 12 amino acids. Germline V CDR1 and CDR2: SNHLY, FYNNEI. The CDR3 DNA is TGTGCCAGCTCTGCGGTTTCGGGTGGCTACACCTTC. It encodes CASSAVSGGYTF.

The V and J genes are TRBV28 and TRBJ2-7; 7 nucleotides line up with TRBD2. Germline assignment: CDR1 MDHEN and CDR2 SYDVKM. The CDR3 sequence is 15 residues long. J lost 0 bases, V lost 1 base, and 3 bases had no gene match. The CDR3 nucleotides read TGTGCCAGCAGTTTATCGGGACTATCCTCCTACGAGCAGTACTTC. Residues: CASSLSGLSSYEQYF.

V and J are TRBV18 and TRBJ2-3; 9 positions agree with TRBD1. The CDR3 is made up of 14 amino acids. Trimming took 5 bases from V and 4 from J; bases not matched to a gene: 4. Germline V lookup: CDR1 KGHSH, CDR2 LQKENI. The CDR3 loop reads CASSARTGADTQYF. The CDR3 region has the DNA TGTGCCAGCTCAGCAAGGACAGGGGCAGATACGCAGTATTTT.

This rearrangement joins TRBV18 to TRBJ2-1; D gene ambiguous. Trimming took off 3 bases at V and 8 bases at J, with 8 bases between the two ends. The V gene's germline CDR1 is KGHSH and CDR2 LQKENI. The CDR3 loop spans 12 amino acids. DNA for the CDR3: TGTGCCAGCTCACCTGACGACTATGAGCAGTTCTTC. This gives the protein CASSPDDYEQFF.

This clone has just a few counts. J is TRBJ1-3 and V is TRBV11-2; a possible D gene is TRBD1 (5 bases). Trimming shortened V by 5 bases and J by 8 bases, and 16 bases separated the two germline ends. Looked up from germline, CDR1 is SGHAT and CDR2 is FQNNGV. The CDR3 loop spans 14 amino acids. This CDR3 is CASSLVGPQDTIYF. The CDR3 DNA is TGTGCCAGCAGCCTGGTGGGGCCCCAAGACACCATATATTTT.

The CDR3 region is CATRQYTRTDTQYF. CDR3 nucleotides: TGTGCCACCCGACAGTACACCCGCACAGATACGCAGTATTTT. The rearrangement links TRBV6-5 to TRBJ2-3; the D gene is possibly TRBD1 (5 bases). The germline CDR1 and CDR2 sequences are MNHEY and SVGAGI. The CDR3 covers 14 residues. V lost 10 bases to trimming and J lost 1 base, with 15 bases between them.

This clone showed up just once. The V gene is TRBV6-6, the J gene TRBJ1-5, with D maybe TRBD1 (6 bases). The V end lost 0 bases, the J end lost 5 bases, and 14 bases lay between the germline ends. Germline CDR1 reads MNHNY; CDR2 reads SVGAGI (reference sequence). The CDR3 is 16 amino acids. This chain's CDR3 is CASSYSGQGSDQPQHF. Here the CDR3 DNA reads TGTGCCAGCAGTTACTCGGGGCAGGGGTCCGATCAGCCCCAGCATTTT.

Written as DNA, the CDR3 is TGCGCCAGCAGGTGGGGACAGGAGGGAGAGACCCAGTACTTC. Protein: CASRWGQEGETQYF. This chain joins TRBV5-1 and TRBJ2-5; 8 bases are shared with TRBD1. CDR3 length: 14 residues. CDR1 is SGHRS and CDR2 is YFSETQ in the germline V gene. The ends lost 5 bases at V and 4 bases at J; junction bases unmatched: 7.

This clone was observed many times. The rearrangement joins TRBV7-9 to TRBJ2-7; D perhaps matches TRBD1 (6 bases). This CDR3 contains 17 residues. Trimming cost V 2 bases and J 5 bases, with 22 bases left between them. Germline V gives CDR1 SEHNR, CDR2 FQNEAQ (reference sequence). The CDR3 coding sequence is TGTGCCAGCAGCTTAAGTTCTGCGATCAGGGGAACAGACGAGCAGTACTTC. This translates into CASSLSSAIRGTDEQYF.

This clone was recorded a few times. The chain carries TRBV11-2 and TRBJ2-3; TRBD2 might be the D (5 bases). The CDR3 runs 17 residues. Germline loops: CDR1 SGHAT, CDR2 FQNNGV. V was pared by 1 base and J by 1 base, with 15 bases between. The CDR3 loop is CASSLGRVADGTDTQYF. CDR3 DNA sequence: TGTGCCAGCAGCTTAGGGCGGGTGGCCGACGGCACAGATACGCAGTATTTT.

The chain uses TRBV5-1 and TRBJ2-5, with TRBD2 matching over 10 bases. Per the germline V gene, CDR1 is SGHRS and CDR2 is YFSETQ. J was trimmed by 1 base and V by 3 bases; bases with no gene match: 12. The CDR3 consists of 18 residues. Here the CDR3 DNA reads TGCGCCAGCAGCTCCTTCAAACCTAGCGGGAGAGCCCAAGAGACCCAGTACTTC. The encoded protein is CASSSFKPSGRAQETQYF.

The gene calls are TRBV13 and TRBJ1-3; D gene ambiguous. V was shortened by 6 bases and J by 2 bases, with 11 bases between the two germline ends. This CDR3 is 14 amino acids long. The germline gives CDR1 PRHDT, CDR2 FYEKMQ (reference sequence). CDR3 in DNA: TGTGCCAGCAGGAGAGGCGGAACTGGAAACACCATATATTTT. This sequence encodes CASRRGGTGNTIYF.

This clone was counted a few times. This sequence joins TRBV28 and TRBJ2-7; possible D gene TRBD1, 6 bases. Germline V lookup: CDR1 MDHEN, CDR2 SYDVKM. Deletions cut 6 bases from V and 3 bases from J, with 15 bases between. The CDR3 sequence is 14 residues long. Here the CDR3 reads CASSYLGQSYEQYF. DNA for the CDR3: TGTGCCAGCAGCTATTTAGGACAGAGCTACGAGCAGTACTTC.

This clone was seen more than once but under ten times. The V and J genes are TRBV6-1 and TRBJ2-3; D is possibly TRBD2 (6 bases). CDR3 length: 17 residues. Germline V gene sequence: CDR1 MNHNS, CDR2 SASEGT. Deletions cut 1 base from V and 2 bases from J, with 16 bases between. The CDR3 region is CASSEGAPGTATDTQYF. In nucleotides, the CDR3 is TGTGCCAGCAGTGAAGGAGCCCCCGGGACTGCCACAGATACGCAGTATTTT.

The CDR3, as DNA: TGTGCCAGCTCACCGCAAGCACCGGGACAGGGACAAAATGAGCAGTTCTTC. This codes for CASSPQAPGQGQNEQFF. The chain uses TRBV18 and TRBJ2-1; TRBD1 aligns across 9 bases. This CDR3 region has 17 residues. V lost 3 bases and J lost 7; bases outside the gene matches: 13. The germline CDR1 and CDR2 sequences are KGHSH and LQKENI.

The chain has TRBV24-1 and TRBJ2-6; 12 bases are a match to TRBD1. Per the germline V gene, CDR1 is KGHDR and CDR2 is SFDVKD. V gave up 5 bases and J gave up 2 bases; unmatched junction bases: 6. This CDR3 is built from 18 residues. The CDR3 DNA is TGTGCCACCAGTGCCCCCGGGACAGGGGGCCCTGGGGCCAACGTCCTGACTTTC. Encoded protein: CATSAPGTGGPGANVLTF.

The chain recombines TRBV30 with TRBJ2-3; a possible D gene is TRBD2 (6 bases). The CDR3 totals 14 residues. Trimming removed 2 bases at V and 1 base at J, with 10 bases between. In germline, CDR1 is GTSNPN, CDR2 SVGIG (reference sequence). The CDR3 DNA sequence: TGTGCCTGGAGTCGACCGGGAGGCACAGATACGCAGTATTTT. Translating it yields CAWSRPGGTDTQYF.

This clone was seen a single time. This CDR3 reads CASTSGQTYEQYF. As DNA, the CDR3 is TGTGCCAGCACTAGCGGCCAGACCTACGAGCAGTACTTC. The chain joins TRBV28 to TRBJ2-7; 7 nucleotides line up with TRBD2. The junction had 5 bases not matched to a gene; V was cut back by 7 bases and J by 2 bases. This CDR3 has 13 amino acids. The germline V gene encodes CDR1 MDHEN and CDR2 SYDVKM.

This clone was detected only once. The J gene is TRBJ2-7, the V gene TRBV29-1, with 8 bases identical to TRBD1. Losses at the gene ends were 6 bases for V and 1 base for J; bases not matched to a gene: 5. There are 13 residues in the CDR3. Germline loops: CDR1 SQVTM, CDR2 ANQGSEA. The CDR3 region has the DNA TGCAGCGTCCGAGGACAGGGTTCCTACGAGCAGTACTTC. This encodes CSVRGQGSYEQYF.

The CDR3 loop is CASTLGGGSNTGELFF. The CDR3 DNA sequence: TGTGCCAGCACCCTAGGGGGGGGCTCGAACACCGGGGAGCTGTTTTTT. This rearrangement joins TRBV28 to TRBJ2-2; D perhaps matches TRBD2 (7 bases). CDR1 is MDHEN, CDR2 SYDVKM, per germline. There are 16 residues in the CDR3. V shed 7 bases and J shed 0 bases, with 15 bases lying between them.

The chain combines TRBV19 with TRBJ2-2; D is possibly TRBD1 (5 bases). Germline-derived CDR1 and CDR2 are LNHDA and SQIVND (reference sequence). The length of the CDR3 is 14 residues. V gave up 2 bases and J gave up 7 bases, with 11 bases separating them. CDR3 residues: CASSIFRAVGELFF. CDR3 in DNA: TGTGCCAGTAGTATATTCAGGGCCGTCGGGGAGCTGTTTTTT.

The rearrangement joins TRBV4-2 to TRBJ2-7; D is unresolved. With 1 base removed from V and 0 bases from J, the gap between germline ends came to 4 bases. CDR1 and CDR2 from the germline V gene are LGHNA and YNFKEQ. This CDR3 has 13 amino acids. The CDR3 coding sequence is TGTGCCAGCAGCCAAGGGGCCTCCTACGAGCAGTACTTC. Its translation: CASSQGASYEQYF.

This clone was found a few times. Here the CDR3 DNA reads TGTGCCAGCAATCAAGGCGGGGGAACCTACAATGAGCAGTTCTTC. This translates into CASNQGGGTYNEQFF. The chain is built from TRBV5-6 and TRBJ2-1, with 7 nucleotides matching TRBD2. The CDR3 spans 15 residues. With V trimmed by 6 bases and J by 2 bases, 8 bases remained unmatched. The germline V gene has CDR1 SGHDT and CDR2 YYEEEE.

This clone has more than one count but fewer than ten. The V call is TRBV9, the J call TRBJ2-2; 8 bases fit TRBD2. Trimming at V came to 0 bases and at J to 4 bases, leaving 5 bases not matched to a gene. Per germline, CDR1 SGDLS and CDR2 YYNGEE. The CDR3 consists of 16 residues. The CDR3 DNA follows: TGTGCCAGCAGCGTAGCGGGGGGGCGGGGCACCGGGGAGCTGTTTTTT. Its translation is CASSVAGGRGTGELFF.

The rearrangement uses TRBV5-1 and TRBJ1-1, with 8 bases that match TRBD1. The CDR3 is 14 amino acids. Germline V gives CDR1 SGHRS, CDR2 YFSETQ. J was trimmed by 2 bases and V by 4 bases; bases with no gene match: 4. The CDR3 bases are TGCGCCAGCAGCCCGGCAGGGGGCAACACTGAAGCTTTCTTT. Amino acid sequence: CASSPAGGNTEAFF. Full variable domain (missing parts from reference TRBV5-1 and TRBJ1-1): KAGVTQTPRYLIKTRGQQVTLSCSPISGHRSVSWYQQTPGQGLQFLFEYFSETQRNKGNFPGRFSGRQFSNSRSEMNVSTLELGDSALYLCASSPAGGNTEAFFGQGTRLTVV.

V gene TRBV4-1 combines with J gene TRBJ1-5; 10 bases map to TRBD1. J was trimmed by 6 bases and V by 3 bases; bases with no gene match: 5. The CDR3 runs 15 residues. Germline CDR1 reads MGHRA; CDR2 reads YSYEKL. CDR3 protein: CASSQGDRGLQPQHF. CDR3 DNA sequence: TGCGCCAGCAGCCAGGGGGACAGGGGACTTCAGCCCCAGCATTTT.

The J gene is TRBJ2-6, the V gene TRBV9; 10 nucleotides match TRBD1. Germline V CDR1 and CDR2: SGDLS, YYNGEE. CDR3 length equals 17 residues. V gave up 4 bases and J gave up 3 bases; unmatched junction bases: 7. CDR3 protein: CASSLRQGAGGANVLTF. The CDR3 DNA reads as TGTGCCAGCAGCCTACGACAGGGGGCGGGTGGGGCCAACGTCCTGACTTTC.

This clone was seen a handful of times. The CDR3 bases are TGTGCCAGCAGCTTAGGGTCCCTAGCGGGGGGTTCGGATACGCAGTATTTT. This codes for CASSLGSLAGGSDTQYF. J is TRBJ2-3 and V is TRBV7-9; TRBD2 matches 11 bases. Germline V gene data show CDR1 as SEHNR and CDR2 as FQNEAQ (reference sequence). Losses at the gene ends were 1 base for V and 6 bases for J; bases not matched to a gene: 9. The CDR3 contains 17 residues.